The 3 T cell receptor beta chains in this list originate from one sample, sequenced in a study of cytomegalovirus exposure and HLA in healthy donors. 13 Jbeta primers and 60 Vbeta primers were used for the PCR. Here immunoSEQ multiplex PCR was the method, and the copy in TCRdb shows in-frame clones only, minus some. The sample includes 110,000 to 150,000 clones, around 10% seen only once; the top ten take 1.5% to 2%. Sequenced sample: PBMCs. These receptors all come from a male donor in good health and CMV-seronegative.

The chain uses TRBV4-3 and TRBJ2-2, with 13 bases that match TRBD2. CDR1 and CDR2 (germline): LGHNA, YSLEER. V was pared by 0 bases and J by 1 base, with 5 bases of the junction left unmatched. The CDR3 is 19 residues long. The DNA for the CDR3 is TGCGCCAGCAGCCAAGATGGACTAGCGGGGGTCGGGAACACCGGGGAGCTGTTTTTT. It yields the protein CASSQDGLAGVGNTGELFF.

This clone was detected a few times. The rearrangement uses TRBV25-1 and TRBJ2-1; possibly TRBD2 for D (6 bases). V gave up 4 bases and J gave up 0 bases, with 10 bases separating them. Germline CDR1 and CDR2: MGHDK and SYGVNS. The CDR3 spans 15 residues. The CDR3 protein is CASSGGVFSYNEQFF. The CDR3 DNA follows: TGTGCCAGCAGTGGCGGGGTATTCTCCTACAATGAGCAGTTCTTC. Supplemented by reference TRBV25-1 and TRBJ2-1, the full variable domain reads EADIYQTPRYLVIGTGKKITLECSQTMGHDKMYWYQQDPGMELHLIHYSYGVNSTEKGDLSSESTVSRIRTEHFPLTLESARPSHTSQYLCASSGGVFSYNEQFFGPGTRLTVL.

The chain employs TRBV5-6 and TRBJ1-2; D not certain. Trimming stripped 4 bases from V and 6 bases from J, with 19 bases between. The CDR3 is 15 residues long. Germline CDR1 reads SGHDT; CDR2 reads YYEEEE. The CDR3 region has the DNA TGTGCCAGCAGCCCCCTGGCGGGGAGCTATCATGGCTACACCTTC. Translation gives CASSPLAGSYHGYTF.